This T cell receptor beta chain was captured by sequencing in a study of blood T cell repertoires in COVID-19. Study summary: T cells, B-cell-depleted T cells, or PBMCs supplied cDNA or gDNA.

Per the study methods: Cell counts per sample came from amplifying reference gene primers. TCRdb keeps only in-frame clones here, not all; method: immunoSEQ multiplex PCR. V and J calls and clone size are copied from that table; D and trimming were computed from the DNA. The sample contains around 250,000 clones, around 85% of which appear only once. Recruitment covered roughly 22 US areas and drew participants whose ages spanned roughly 18 to 100 years. V shed 5 bases and J 9 bases; nucleotides not matched to a gene: 15. Germline V gene lookup returns CDR1 LNHDA and CDR2 SQIVND (reference sequence). The CDR3 consists of 17 residues.

Sequences were obtained from PBMCs or T cells enriched from blood (not recorded which). The clonotype originates from a woman aged 50 to 60 with acute COVID-19. This chain links TRBV19 with TRBJ2-5; TRBD2 agrees at 13 bases. The CDR3, as DNA: TGTGCCAGTAGTTCTCGGACTAGCGGGGGCACGGTCGGATCCCAGTACTTC. Protein product: CASSSRTSGGTVGSQYF.